Sequencing of this TCR beta chain was carried out in a study of shared clonotypes between healthy human individuals. At the level of the study: Each donor had three CD4 naive, three CD4 memory, two CD8 naive and one CD8 memory plate. Study-wide results and limits: Deeper or shallower sequencing was expected to change how clonotypes are shared among donors.

Genomic DNA of each subset was evenly split across several immunoSEQ plates. For sorted subsets, about 190 ng DNA per replicate equaled 33,000 or so T cell genomes. Using immunoSEQ multiplex PCR, the repertoire was profiled, and TCRdb retains in-frame clones only, with some absent. The sample lists millions of clones, about 94% occurring once. This CDR3 region has 16 residues. V was cut by 1 base and J by 6 bases, with 19 bases left in between. Germline CDR1 SGHAT, CDR2 FQNNGV. With regard to this clone: The antigen remains undetermined.

CD45RO-negative cells were positively selected for CCR7, leaving out terminally differentiated effector memory CD45RA+ cells. The chain employs TRBV11-2 and TRBJ2-7; D tentatively fits TRBD1 or TRBD2 (5 bases each). This sequence originates from a man aged 18 to 30 in good health. Sequences were obtained from naive CD8+ T cells sorted from blood. This CDR3 is CASSLGFGAGKGEQYF. CDR3 DNA sequence: TGTGCCAGCAGCTTAGGTTTCGGGGCAGGGAAAGGCGAGCAGTACTTC.